The 21 T cell receptor beta chains below all came from one sample that was sequenced in a study of beta chain features in type 1 diabetes. Expressed TCRB transcripts were sequenced after all isolated RNA was converted to cDNA. This table comes from immunoSEQ multiplex PCR, and its TCRdb copy is limited to in-frame clones, with some not included. The table records 900,000 or so clones, 17% of them present only once. The material sequenced was naive CD4+ T cells from blood. The receptors shown here come from a young woman in good health.

Only a few counts were recorded for this clone. The rearrangement uses TRBV4-2 and TRBJ2-6, with D possibly matching TRBD1 (5 bases). Germline-derived CDR1 and CDR2 are LGHNA and YNFKEQ. The CDR3 has 21 amino acids. The V and J ends lost 0 bases and 0 bases respectively, with 21 bases between them. The CDR3 DNA is TGTGCCAGCAGCCAAGAGGGATGGACAATACACCATAGCTCTGGGGCCAACGTCCTGACTTTC. Protein sequence: CASSQEGWTIHHSSGANVLTF.

The chain uses TRBV4-1 and TRBJ2-7; D is ambiguous. Trimming left V 1 base short and J 2 bases short, with 18 bases between. The V gene's germline CDR1 is MGHRA and CDR2 YSYEKL. The CDR3 sequence is 17 residues long. CDR3 sequence reads: CASSQGWPTPSAYEQYF. CDR3 sequence (DNA): TGCGCCAGCAGCCAAGGATGGCCGACCCCGTCGGCCTACGAGCAGTACTTC.

This clone was seen more than once but under ten times. The rearrangement joins TRBV7-8 to TRBJ2-2, with a possible D match to TRBD2 (6 bases). Trimming took off 1 base at V and 1 base at J, with 7 bases between the two ends. The CDR3 runs to 15 residues. The germline gives CDR1 SGHVS, CDR2 FQNEAQ. The CDR3 protein is CASSLGGVNTGELFF. The CDR3, as DNA: TGTGCCAGCAGCTTAGGCGGGGTGAACACCGGGGAGCTGTTTTTT.

This clone was seen only a few times. This chain uses TRBV11-1 with TRBJ2-4; no firm D call. Germline CDR1 SGHAT, CDR2 FQDESV (reference sequence). V was shortened by 1 base and J by 8 bases, with 12 bases between the two germline ends. The CDR3 runs to 14 residues. The CDR3 loop reads CASSLGSNLDIQYF. Written as DNA, the CDR3 is TGTGCCAGCAGCTTAGGCTCCAACTTAGACATTCAGTACTTC.

The chain couples TRBV7-8 to TRBJ2-3; 10 bases are a match to TRBD2. This CDR3 is 17 amino acids long. Per the germline V gene, CDR1 is SGHVS and CDR2 is FQNEAQ. J was trimmed by 6 bases and V by 1 base; bases with no gene match: 10. The CDR3 is CASSLVIFASGSDTQYF. In DNA, the CDR3 is TGTGCCAGCAGCTTAGTAATCTTTGCTAGCGGGAGCGATACGCAGTATTTT.

In its sample, this clone was seen a few times. The same CDR3 also results from other DNA sequences found in this sample. The rearrangement joins TRBV6-5 to TRBJ1-5, with D maybe TRBD1 (5 bases). Looked up from germline, CDR1 is MNHEY and CDR2 is SVGAGI. With 2 bases removed from V and 4 bases from J, the gap between germline ends came to 15 bases. The CDR3 length is 16 residues. As DNA, the CDR3 is TGTGCCAGCAGTTACAGCGGTACAGGTGATAATCAGCCCCAGCATTTT. It specifies CASSYSGTGDNQPQHF.

This clone was observed a few times. The V and J genes are TRBV28 and TRBJ2-7, with D possibly being TRBD2 (6 bases). The CDR3 loop spans 13 amino acids. The V end was cut by 7 bases, the J end by 4 bases, with 14 bases between. The germline CDR1 and CDR2 sequences are MDHEN and SYDVKM. The CDR3, as DNA: TGTGCCAGCAAAGCGGGTGGGATTTACGAGCAGTACTTC. It specifies CASKAGGIYEQYF.

This sequence joins TRBV6-1 and TRBJ2-3, with 11 bases fitting TRBD2. Per the germline V gene, CDR1 is MNHNS and CDR2 is SASEGT. V dropped 3 bases and J dropped 6; count of bases not matched to a gene: 8. This CDR3 comprises 16 residues. CDR3 DNA sequence: TGTGCCAGCAGTGACCGAGGACTAGCGGGCGGGGATACGCAGTATTTT. Protein product: CASSDRGLAGGDTQYF.

There are a few counts of this clone. The rearrangement uses TRBV21-1 and TRBJ1-5. TRBV21-1 is a listed pseudogene. This CDR3 comprises 16 residues. Written as DNA, the CDR3 is TGTGCCAGCAGCAAGCGCTGGGCCAGGGAGACCCAGCCCCAGCATTTT. It specifies CASSKRWARETQPQHF.

This clone has a handful of counts. The genes are TRBV18 and TRBJ2-3; D call uncertain. V gave up 4 bases and J gave up 2 bases, with 7 bases separating them. The germline V gene encodes CDR1 KGHSH and CDR2 LQKENI. The CDR3 consists of 13 residues. The CDR3 here is CASSRSPTDTQYF. For the CDR3, the DNA is TGTGCCAGCTCACGGTCCCCCACAGATACGCAGTATTTT.

Only a few counts were recorded for this clone. This chain connects TRBV10-3 to TRBJ1-2, with 12 nucleotides matching TRBD1. Looked up from germline, CDR1 is ENHRY and CDR2 is SYGVKD. J gave up 6 bases and V 9 bases, and 5 bases lay outside the gene matches. This CDR3 is 13 amino acids long. The DNA of the CDR3 is TGTGCCATAGCCGGGACAGGGGGCGATGGCTACACCTTC. This translates into CAIAGTGGDGYTF.

This chain links TRBV5-4 with TRBJ2-1; 7 bases align to TRBD1. The CDR3 covers 15 residues. V was clipped by 2 bases and J by 5 bases; unmatched bases: 7. Germline CDR1 reads SGHNT; CDR2 reads YYREEE (reference sequence). Written as DNA, the CDR3 is TGTGCCAGCAGCTTTACCGGGACAGCCCACAATGAGCAGTTCTTC. Amino acid sequence: CASSFTGTAHNEQFF.

The J gene is TRBJ2-3, the V gene TRBV18; 7 nucleotides align to TRBD1. The CDR3 has 14 residues. Germline values: CDR1 KGHSH, CDR2 LQKENI. V gave up 4 bases and J gave up 1 base; unmatched junction bases: 2. The CDR3 region is CASSLTGRTDTQYF. CDR3 bases: TGTGCCAGCTCACTGACAGGGCGCACAGATACGCAGTATTTT.

This clone was picked up a small number of times. The genes are TRBV20-1 and TRBJ1-1; D is uncertain. Germline V CDR1 and CDR2: DFQATT, SNEGSKA (reference sequence). V lost 0 bases and J 11 bases, leaving 10 bases between the germline ends. This CDR3 contains 11 residues. The CDR3 nucleotides are TGCAGTGCTAGAGAACGGGTAAGGGCTTTCTTT. Its protein is CSARERVRAFF.

The V and J genes are TRBV28 and TRBJ1-1, with D tentatively TRBD1 (6 bases). The germline V gene encodes CDR1 MDHEN and CDR2 SYDVKM. This CDR3 is 13 amino acids long. V lost 8 bases and J 4 bases, leaving 14 bases between the germline ends. The CDR3: CASLQGQPTEAFF. The CDR3 DNA reads as TGTGCCAGCCTTCAGGGGCAGCCCACTGAAGCTTTCTTT.

The sample holds a few counts of this clone. The rearrangement joins TRBV7-9 to TRBJ2-3, with 10 positions matching TRBD2. Trimming at V came to 5 bases and at J to 2 bases, leaving 10 bases not matched to a gene. CDR3 length: 17 residues. Germline V lookup: CDR1 SEHNR, CDR2 FQNEAQ (reference sequence). The CDR3 DNA follows: TGTGCCAGCAGCCCCGGGATACTAGCGGGGTCCACAGATACGCAGTATTTT. Amino acids: CASSPGILAGSTDTQYF.

As for this clone: The sample has other DNA sequences that encode this CDR3 too. The rearrangement uses TRBV18 and TRBJ2-1; 11 bases align to TRBD1. The V segment lost 3 bases and the J segment 10 bases; nucleotides outside the gene matches: 2. Germline lookup yields CDR1 KGHSH and CDR2 LQKENI. CDR3 length: 13 amino acids. The CDR3 reads CASSPRDRGEQFF. The CDR3 DNA reads as TGTGCCAGCTCACCCCGGGACAGGGGGGAGCAGTTCTTC.

This clone was observed a handful of times. This chain links TRBV4-3 with TRBJ2-7; D gene uncertain. This CDR3 has 12 residues. Trimming stripped 5 bases from V and 4 bases from J, with 9 bases between. Germline V gene lookup returns CDR1 LGHNA and CDR2 YSLEER. This CDR3 reads CASSNLGYEQYF. For the CDR3, the DNA is TGCGCCAGCAGCAACTTAGGGTACGAGCAGTACTTC.

The chain links TRBV6-5 to TRBJ1-2; D is uncertain. This CDR3 has 13 residues. Germline V gives CDR1 MNHEY, CDR2 SVGAGI. The germline V and J ends were trimmed by 5 bases and 4 bases, with 11 bases remaining between them. CDR3 DNA: TGTGCCAGCAGTCCTGACGGCCCCTATGGCTACACCTTC. As protein: CASSPDGPYGYTF.

This clone was counted only a few times. The V gene is TRBV5-1, the J gene TRBJ2-5; D might be TRBD2 (5 bases). CDR3 length equals 14 residues. Per germline, CDR1 SGHRS and CDR2 YFSETQ. Trimming shortened V by 0 bases and J by 5 bases, and 11 bases separated the two germline ends. The CDR3 nucleotides read TGCGCCAGCAGCTTGGTAGCGAACTGGGAGACCCAGTACTTC. Its protein product is CASSLVANWETQYF.

Ten or more counts support this clone. The J gene is TRBJ1-3, the V gene TRBV10-3; perhaps TRBD1 as D (5 bases). The CDR3 loop spans 12 amino acids. V lost 10 bases and J lost 8, with 15 bases in between. Looked up from germline, CDR1 is ENHRY and CDR2 is SYGVKD. CDR3 nucleotide sequence: TGTGCCACCGTGGGGGACTCGGACACCATATATTTT. Protein: CATVGDSDTIYF.